These 9 T cell receptor beta chains were sequenced from one sample in a study of Ad26.COV2.S vaccination and SARS-CoV-2 variants (dated by TCRdb to about 2021). Preparation of the library involved the immunoSEQ multiplex PCR assay. The immuneACCESS repertoire file appears here via TCRdb, limited to in-frame rearrangements. These files lack a portion of the clones; in checked studies, under half of the deficit traces to unresolved V genes, and the cause of the others is not known. The sample has about 280,000 clones on record, around 87% of them singletons. Jointly, the top ten make up less than 3.5% of the sample. This specimen's treatment or condition label, interpreted: about 20 received Ad26.COV2.S at low or high dose, single or two shots; about five received placebo; per-sample allocation not given. For vaccine and placebo recipients, the sequenced repertoires came from samples collected on day 63 after the first injection.

The sequences come from peripheral blood, collected in a trial of Ad26.COV2.S vaccine versus placebo. The receptors were sampled from a person aged 18-60 years who received the Ad26.COV2.S COVID-19 vaccine or a placebo.

Comment on this clone: Other DNA variants within this sample encode the same CDR3. This chain links TRBV7-2 with TRBJ1-3; 9 bases fit TRBD1. V shed 6 bases and J 3 bases; nucleotides not matched to a gene: 6. Germline lookup yields CDR1 SGHTA and CDR2 FQGNSA. This CDR3 spans 15 amino acids. The CDR3 spells CASSSRTGVGNTIYF. CDR3 in DNA: TGTGCCAGCAGTAGTCGGACAGGGGTTGGAAACACCATATATTTT.

The V and J genes are TRBV12-5 and TRBJ2-1, with 16 bases that match TRBD2. This CDR3 region has 15 residues. CDR1 and CDR2 from the germline V gene are LGHNT and FRNRAP. V shed 4 bases, J shed 8 bases, and the junction held 2 bases outside the gene matches. CDR3 region: CASGWGTSGRDEQFF. DNA of the CDR3: TGTGCTAGTGGTTGGGGGACTAGCGGGAGGGATGAGCAGTTCTTC.

The chain is built from TRBV6-4 and TRBJ1-5, with D possibly matching TRBD1 (5 bases). Germline V CDR1 and CDR2: MRHNA, SNTAGT. This CDR3 comprises 15 residues. The V gene lost 3 bases and the J gene lost 4 bases, with 13 bases spanning the gap. The CDR3 DNA follows: TGTGCCAGCAGTGAAAGCCCTGAGGGGAATCAGCCCCAGCATTTT. Its translation is CASSESPEGNQPQHF.

Turning to this clone: Additional DNA sequences in this sample encode the identical CDR3. The genes are TRBV4-1 and TRBJ2-1, with unresolved D. V was pared by 0 bases and J by 0 bases, with 9 bases between. This CDR3 has 16 amino acids. Germline-derived CDR1 and CDR2 are MGHRA and YSYEKL. The DNA for the CDR3 is TGCGCCAGCAGCCAAGAAGGACGGAACTCCTACAATGAGCAGTTCTTC. Its translation: CASSQEGRNSYNEQFF.

The rearrangement joins TRBV25-1 to TRBJ1-2; 8 nucleotides agree with TRBD1. The germline gives CDR1 MGHDK, CDR2 SYGVNS. With V trimmed by 5 bases and J by 7 bases, 6 bases remained unmatched. The CDR3 has 13 residues. DNA for the CDR3: TGTGCCAGCAGTTCCGACAGGGGTGGTGGCTACACCTTC. Amino acid sequence: CASSSDRGGGYTF.

This chain links TRBV2 with TRBJ1-2, with 12 bases aligning to TRBD1. Germline assignment: CDR1 SNHLY and CDR2 FYNNEI. The CDR3 covers 18 residues. The V segment lost 6 bases and the J segment 4 bases; nucleotides outside the gene matches: 15. The CDR3 DNA reads TGTGCCAGCAGGGACGGGACAGGGGGCGCAAAGGTGGGCTATGGCTACACCTTC. The encoded protein is CASRDGTGGAKVGYGYTF. The complete variable domain, with remaining parts taken from reference TRBV2 and TRBJ1-2, reads EPEVTQTPSHQVTQMGQEVILRCVPISNHLYFYWYRQILGQKVEFLVSFYNNEISEKSEIFDDQFSVERPDGSNFTLKIRSTKLEDSAMYFCASRDGTGGAKVGYGYTFGSGTRLTVV.

CDR3 DNA: TGTGCCAGCAGTGAAATTCTAGCGCTCTCCTACGAGCAGTACTTC. This translates into CASSEILALSYEQYF. The gene calls are TRBV2 and TRBJ2-7; possible D gene TRBD2, 6 bases. V lost 2 bases, J lost 0 bases, and 11 bases lay in between. CDR1 and CDR2 from the germline V gene are SNHLY and FYNNEI. The CDR3 loop spans 15 amino acids.

This clone was detected only a few times. The chain has TRBV30 and TRBJ1-3; no definite D call. Deletions cut 3 bases from V and 0 bases from J, with 9 bases between. The germline gives CDR1 GTSNPN, CDR2 SVGIG (reference sequence). CDR3 size: 14 residues. The CDR3 region is CAWRKPSSGNTIYF. Written as DNA, the CDR3 is TGTGCCTGGAGAAAGCCGAGCTCTGGAAACACCATATATTTT.

V is TRBV5-4 and J is TRBJ1-3; D call uncertain. With 2 bases removed from V and 0 bases from J, the gap between germline ends came to 3 bases. The V gene's germline CDR1 is SGHNT and CDR2 YYREEE (reference sequence). The CDR3 totals 13 residues. CDR3 coding DNA: TGTGCCAGCAGCTTTTACTCTGGAAACACCATATATTTT. This gives the protein CASSFYSGNTIYF.